The clone carrying this T cell receptor beta chain was counted between two and nine times. The source of the sample is a study of beta chain features in type 1 diabetes. As every portion of the isolated RNA was reverse transcribed, the sequencing read expressed TCRB transcripts. The data were produced by immunoSEQ multiplex PCR, yet TCRdb's version contains in-frame clones alone and is incomplete. The table shows 300,000 to 450,000 clones, with approximately 12% occurring only once. This clonotype was sampled from a man aged 18 to 29 in good health. The sample comprised naive CD4+ T cells from blood.

Here the CDR3 DNA reads TGTGCCAGCCTAAGGGGTCGAAGTTCGAACTATGGCTACACCTTC. It encodes CASLRGRSSNYGYTF. The rearrangement uses TRBV19 and TRBJ1-2, with a possible D match to TRBD1 (5 bases). The CDR3 loop spans 15 amino acids. V dropped 9 bases and J dropped 2 bases, with 19 bases sitting between them. Germline V gene data show CDR1 as LNHDA and CDR2 as SQIVND (reference sequence).